A selection of T cell receptor beta chains follows, all from one sample in a study of control samples from healthy donors and cancer patients. The assay was immunoSEQ multiplex PCR, and TCRdb's table has in-frame clones only and misses some. The profile shows approximately 170,000 clones, 80% to 90% of them singletons. Sequenced material: blood. Source of these receptors: a woman aged 25-40 years in good health. Both conserved end residues are part of each CDR3. Each record gives: V gene, D gene, clone size, J gene, CDR3 protein, CDR3 DNA. A D gene is named only where the DNA matches it firmly. Size is omitted from some rows. Given values are once, few, many or a class for expanded clones.

v_call: TRBV19
d_call: NA
clone_size: NA
j_call: TRBJ2-2
cdr3_aa: CASTRAPGGTGELFF
cdr3_nt: TGTGCCAGTACCCGAGCTCCCGGAGGGACCGGGGAGCTGTTTTTT

v_call: TRBV12-3/TRBV12-4
d_call: NA
clone_size: NA
j_call: TRBJ1-1
cdr3_aa: CASSGYDEAFF
cdr3_nt: TGTGCCAGCAGTGGGTACGATGAAGCTTTCTTT

v_call: TRBV7-8
d_call: TRBD2
clone_size: NA
j_call: TRBJ2-3
cdr3_aa: CASSLVPLESSGGSTDTQYF
cdr3_nt: TGTGCCAGCAGCTTAGTCCCTCTGGAAAGTAGCGGGGGAAGCACAGATACGCAGTATTTT

v_call: TRBV2
d_call: NA
clone_size: NA
j_call: TRBJ2-1
cdr3_aa: CASSEALRGGNEQFF
cdr3_nt: TGTGCCAGCAGTGAAGCGTTAAGAGGGGGCAATGAGCAGTTCTTC

v_call: TRBV5-4
d_call: TRBD1
clone_size: NA
j_call: TRBJ1-6
cdr3_aa: CASSPDPPGQVVSPLHF
cdr3_nt: TGTGCCAGCAGCCCGGATCCCCCGGGACAGGTTGTTTCACCCCTCCACTTT

v_call: TRBV10-3
d_call: NA
clone_size: NA
j_call: TRBJ2-5
cdr3_aa: CAIRDSQETQYF
cdr3_nt: TGTGCCATCAGGGACAGCCAAGAGACCCAGTACTTC

v_call: TRBV28
d_call: TRBD1
clone_size: NA
j_call: TRBJ1-2
cdr3_aa: CASSLSGTGERNYGYTF
cdr3_nt: TGTGCCAGCAGTTTAAGTGGGACAGGGGAGAGGAACTATGGCTACACCTTC

v_call: TRBV9
d_call: NA
clone_size: many
j_call: TRBJ1-2
cdr3_aa: CASSDTGRFWGDYGYTF
cdr3_nt: TGTGCCAGCAGCGATACGGGACGGTTTTGGGGAGACTATGGCTACACCTTC

v_call: TRBV5-4
d_call: NA
clone_size: few
j_call: TRBJ2-3
cdr3_aa: CASSFRDTQYF
cdr3_nt: TGTGCCAGCAGCTTCAGAGATACGCAGTATTTT

v_call: TRBV3-1/TRBV3-2
d_call: NA
clone_size: NA
j_call: TRBJ2-6
cdr3_aa: CASSPLRVGAPLSSGANVLTF
cdr3_nt: TGTGCCAGCAGCCCACTGCGAGTGGGGGCCCCATTAAGCTCTGGGGCCAACGTCCTGACTTTC

v_call: TRBV19
d_call: TRBD2
clone_size: NA
j_call: TRBJ2-3
cdr3_aa: CASTPTGGGNTQYF
cdr3_nt: TGTGCCAGTACCCCCACGGGGGGTGGAAATACGCAGTATTTT